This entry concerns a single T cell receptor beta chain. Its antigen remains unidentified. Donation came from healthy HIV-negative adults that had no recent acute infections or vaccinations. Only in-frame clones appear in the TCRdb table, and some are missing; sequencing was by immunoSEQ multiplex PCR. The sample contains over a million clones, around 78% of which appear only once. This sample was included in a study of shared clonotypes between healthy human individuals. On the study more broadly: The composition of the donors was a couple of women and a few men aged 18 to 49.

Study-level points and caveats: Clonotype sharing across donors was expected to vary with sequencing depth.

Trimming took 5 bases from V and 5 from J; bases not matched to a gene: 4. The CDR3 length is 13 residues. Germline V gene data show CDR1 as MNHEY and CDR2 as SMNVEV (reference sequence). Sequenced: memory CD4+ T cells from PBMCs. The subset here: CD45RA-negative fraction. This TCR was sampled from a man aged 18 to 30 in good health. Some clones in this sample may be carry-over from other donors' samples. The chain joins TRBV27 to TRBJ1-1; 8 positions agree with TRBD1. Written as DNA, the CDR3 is TGTGCCAGCAGTACACAGGGGGGGACTGAAGCTTTCTTT. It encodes CASSTQGGTEAFF.